These T cell receptor beta chains were read from a single sample in a study of Graves' ophthalmopathy and Graves' hyperthyroidism. In TCRdb, the multiplex PCR reads were re-called with MiXCR into one record per CDR3 protein. The repertoire includes 500,000 to 700,000 distinct CDR3 sequences, less than 40% of them detected once, and roughly 4% sits in the top ten. Sequencing was done on a sample of peripheral blood or thyroid tissue (not recorded which). Receptors were obtained from an adult man with Graves' hyperthyroidism. The CDR3 runs from the conserved cysteine through the conserved F or W. The D gene is left open where the match is weak. Only part of the rows carry a size: once, few, many, or a class if the clone is expanded.

>TRBV7-2|TRBJ2-1|.|.
TGTGCCAGCAGCTTCGCCAGGCCCTACAATGAGCAGTTCTTC
CASSFARPYNEQFF
>TRBV25-1|TRBJ2-7|.|.
TGTGCCAGCAGTTCCTCAAGCGGGGACAATGAGCAGTACTTC
CASSSSSGDNEQYF
>TRBV29-1|TRBJ1-2|.|.
TGCAGCGGACTGGGACGGGGGAATGGCTACACCTTC
CSGLGRGNGYTF
>TRBV7-2|TRBJ1-6|.|.
TGTGCCAGCAGCTTAAGGGGGGAAAATTCACCCCTCCACTTT
CASSLRGENSPLHF
>TRBV4-1|TRBJ2-3|TRBD2|.
TGCGCCAGCAGCCAAGTGGGACTAGCAGCAGATACGCAGTATTTT
CASSQVGLAADTQYF
>TRBV7-6|TRBJ1-1|.|few
TGTGCCAGCAGCTTCGGGAGCACCACTGAAGCTTTCTTT
CASSFGSTTEAFF
>TRBV12-3/TRBV12-4|TRBJ1-1|TRBD1|.
TGTGCCAGCAGCCCGAATACAGGGGGGAACACTGAAGCTTTCTTT
CASSPNTGGNTEAFF
>TRBV20-1|TRBJ1-4|TRBD1|many
TGCAGTGCTAGCGGAATGGGGGAAGGACAGGCTAATGAAAAACTGTTTTTT
CSASGMGEGQANEKLFF
>TRBV5-1|TRBJ2-2|TRBD1|.
TGCGCCAGCAGCTTGCTCTTTTCCGGGACAGGGGGCTTAGCGAACACCGGGGAGCTGTTTTTT
CASSLLFSGTGGLANTGELFF
>TRBV2|TRBJ2-2|TRBD1|many
TGTGCCAGCAGTGCACCGGGACAGGTGGCCGGGGAGCTGTTTTTT
CASSAPGQVAGELFF
>TRBV24-1|TRBJ2-3|TRBD1|few
TGTGCCACCAGTGAAGGGGGCGAGGATACGCAGTATTTT
CATSEGGEDTQYF
>TRBV9|TRBJ1-5|.|many
TGTGCCAGCAGCGCCGCGGGACAGCCCCAGCATTTT
CASSAAGQPQHF
>TRBV12-3/TRBV12-4|TRBJ2-5|TRBD2|.
TGTGCCAGCAGTTTGGGGACTAGCGGGACCCAGTACTTC
CASSLGTSGTQYF
>TRBV29-1|TRBJ2-5|.|.
TGCAGCGTTGGGGGCGGGAATCAGCCCCAGTACTTC
CSVGGGNQPQYF
>TRBV20-1|TRBJ1-5|TRBD1|many
TGCAGTGCCCGGACAGGGAGGAATCAGCCCCAGCATTTT
CSARTGRNQPQHF
>TRBV2|TRBJ1-2|TRBD1|once
TGTGCCAGAGAGGGACAGGGGGCTGGCTACACCTTC
CAREGQGAGYTF
>TRBV29-1|TRBJ2-2|.|.
TGCAGCGTTGAAGATCCCACAAGAGGGAACACCGGGGAGCTGTTTTTT
CSVEDPTRGNTGELFF
>TRBV10-3|TRBJ2-7|.|.
TGTGCCATCAGTGCCGGACTGAGGTACGAGCAGTACTTC
CAISAGLRYEQYF
>TRBV6-5|TRBJ2-7|TRBD2|.
TGTGCCACCCTGTTGCTAGCGGGAGGCTACGAGCAGTACTTC
CATLLLAGGYEQYF
>TRBV12-3/TRBV12-4|TRBJ2-2|TRBD1|few
TGTGCCAGCTGTTGGGACAGGGAATCCGGGGAGCTGTTTTTT
CASCWDRESGELFF
>TRBV5-8|TRBJ1-6|.|many
TGTGCCAGCAGCCCACGTACAGAATATAATTCACCCCTCCACTTT
CASSPRTEYNSPLHF
>TRBV10-3|TRBJ1-1|.|.
TGTGCCAGCAGACGGCGGGGGTTAATGAACACTGAAGCTTTCTTT
CASRRRGLMNTEAFF
>TRBV6-5|TRBJ2-7|.|.
TGTGCCAGCGGTTACCTCGGTCGCAGGGGTTCATCCTACGGGCAGTACTTC
CASGYLGRRGSSYGQYF
>TRBV5-1|TRBJ2-3|.|.
TGCGCCAGCAGCTTGCAGGGGATGGGAGATACGCAGTATTTT
CASSLQGMGDTQYF
>TRBV7-8|TRBJ2-7|.|few
TGTGCCAGCAGCCCGACGACAGGCCCACTCTACGAGCAGTACTTC
CASSPTTGPLYEQYF
>TRBV9|TRBJ1-2|.|many
TGTGCCAGCCATTCCCCTTTAGGGGGCTACACCTTC
CASHSPLGGYTF